What follows are 21 T cell receptor beta chains derived from one specimen sequenced in a study of T cells after posttransplantation cyclophosphamide. Some clones are missing from TCRdb's copy, which holds only in-frame ones; the method was immunoSEQ multiplex PCR. Among 25,000 to 30,000 clones listed, 86% were seen once. What was sequenced was PBMCs. The source of these receptors is a man aged 45-65 years.

The chain uses TRBV6-5 and TRBJ1-2, with D possibly being TRBD1 (5 bases). The germline CDR1 and CDR2 sequences are MNHEY and SVGAGI. V was shortened by 3 bases and J by 3 bases, with 8 bases between the two germline ends. This CDR3 spans 13 amino acids. The CDR3 nucleotides are TGTGCCAGCAGTTATGACAGACACTATGGCTACACCTTC. Translated, it gives CASSYDRHYGYTF.

The V gene is TRBV7-9, the J gene TRBJ1-6; possible D gene TRBD1, 5 bases. V was pared by 8 bases and J by 7 bases, with 21 bases between. The CDR3 spans 16 residues. Germline V gives CDR1 SEHNR, CDR2 FQNEAQ (reference sequence). CDR3 in DNA: TGTGCCAGCCGGGGGGTCCGGGGCGCTACAAATTCACCCCTCCACTTT. It yields the protein CASRGVRGATNSPLHF.

J is TRBJ2-3 and V is TRBV19; 7 bases line up with TRBD2. V was pared by 3 bases and J by 2 bases, with 5 bases of the junction left unmatched. The CDR3 has 15 amino acids. Germline V gives CDR1 LNHDA, CDR2 SQIVND (reference sequence). CDR3 DNA: TGTGCCAGTAGTATGGGGGGGGACTACACAGATACGCAGTATTTT. This translates into CASSMGGDYTDTQYF.

V usage is TRBV5-6 and J usage is TRBJ1-2; no firm D call. Per the germline V gene, CDR1 is SGHDT and CDR2 is YYEEEE. V was pared by 1 base and J by 7 bases, with 11 bases between. This CDR3 is built from 13 residues. CDR3 protein: CASSLPGRLGYTF. CDR3 sequence (DNA): TGTGCCAGCAGCTTGCCGGGGAGGCTTGGCTACACCTTC.

The chain joins TRBV5-5 to TRBJ2-7, with TRBD1 matching over 9 bases. This CDR3 is 14 amino acids long. Losses at the gene ends were 0 bases for V and 3 bases for J; bases not matched to a gene: 1. The germline V gene has CDR1 SGHKS and CDR2 YYEKEE (reference sequence). DNA of the CDR3: TGTGCCAGCAGCTTGGACAGGGGGCTCTACGAGCAGTACTTC. Translating it yields CASSLDRGLYEQYF.

This chain joins TRBV4-1 and TRBJ2-5, with 10 bases fitting TRBD2. Trimming took 0 bases from V and 4 from J; bases not matched to a gene: 17. The CDR3 has 20 residues. Germline values: CDR1 MGHRA, CDR2 YSYEKL. The CDR3 spells CASSQDSASGGIAPRETQYF. CDR3 bases: TGCGCCAGCAGCCAAGATTCGGCTAGCGGGGGTATCGCCCCCCGAGAGACCCAGTACTTC.

V is TRBV6-5 and J is TRBJ1-3; D call uncertain. Germline CDR1 MNHEY, CDR2 SVGAGI. This CDR3 has 16 residues. Deletions cut 2 bases from V and 4 bases from J, with 15 bases between. The CDR3, as DNA: TGTGCCAGCAGTTACCCGAACTCGAATTCGGGAAACACCATATATTTT. Its protein is CASSYPNSNSGNTIYF.

The rearrangement joins TRBV2 to TRBJ2-1, with TRBD1 matching 9 bases. The junction had 6 bases not matched to a gene; V was cut back by 10 bases and J by 5 bases. The CDR3 consists of 13 residues. Germline CDR1 SNHLY, CDR2 FYNNEI. The CDR3 DNA sequence: TGTGCCACTAACAGGGGGCGAAACAATGAGCAGTTCTTC. Residues: CATNRGRNNEQFF.

The V gene is TRBV6-1, the J gene TRBJ2-7; D unclear. Germline V gene sequence: CDR1 MNHNS, CDR2 SASEGT. V shed 3 bases and J shed 3 bases, with 9 bases lying between them. CDR3 length equals 13 residues. Written as DNA, the CDR3 is TGTGCCAGCAGTGAGAACGGTTTCTACGAGCAGTACTTC. This gives the protein CASSENGFYEQYF.

The chain uses TRBV5-6 and TRBJ2-1; TRBD2 matches at 7 bases. There are 14 residues in the CDR3. Germline values: CDR1 SGHDT, CDR2 YYEEEE. The junction had 1 base not matched to a gene; V was cut back by 0 bases and J by 4 bases. The CDR3 reads CASSLGLAYNEQFF. The DNA for the CDR3 is TGTGCCAGCAGCTTGGGACTAGCTTACAATGAGCAGTTCTTC.

The CDR3, as DNA: TGTGCCAGTAGTTTCACGGAGTATACTGAAGCTTTCTTT. It codes for CASSFTEYTEAFF. The chain carries TRBV19 and TRBJ1-1; D ambiguous. Germline lookup yields CDR1 LNHDA and CDR2 SQIVND (reference sequence). Trimming took 5 bases from V and 5 from J, leaving 12 bases between them. The CDR3 contains 13 residues.

This chain connects TRBV4-2 to TRBJ1-5; D is possibly TRBD1 (5 bases). V lost 3 bases, J lost 2 bases, and 11 bases lay in between. Germline V CDR1 and CDR2: LGHNA, YNFKEQ. This CDR3 is 15 amino acids long. CDR3 region: CASSQAGTRNQPQHF. In DNA, the CDR3 is TGTGCCAGCAGCCAGGCGGGGACTCGCAATCAGCCCCAGCATTTT.

The J gene is TRBJ2-2, the V gene TRBV15; maybe TRBD2 (6 bases). This CDR3 has 14 residues. V was shortened by 1 base and J by 6 bases, with 9 bases between the two germline ends. Germline V lookup: CDR1 LNHNV, CDR2 YYDKDF (reference sequence). Here the CDR3 reads CATSRGWGAGELFF. CDR3 coding DNA: TGTGCCACCAGCAGAGGCTGGGGGGCCGGGGAGCTGTTTTTT.

This chain connects TRBV4-3 to TRBJ2-1, with D uncertain. V shed 0 bases and J shed 8 bases, with 11 bases lying between them. The CDR3 has 14 amino acids. Germline CDR1 is LGHNA and CDR2 is YSLEER. The CDR3: CASSQDTASDEQFF. The CDR3 DNA reads as TGCGCCAGCAGCCAAGATACTGCTTCGGATGAGCAGTTCTTC.

The chain combines TRBV7-2 with TRBJ1-1, with 7 bases identical to TRBD1. Germline V CDR1 and CDR2: SGHTA, FQGNSA. After removal of 6 bases from V and 10 bases from J, the junction contained 11 bases not matched to a gene. This CDR3 has 13 residues. CDR3 loop: CASRSTTGFRAFF. The DNA of the CDR3 is TGTGCCAGCAGATCAACGACAGGGTTTCGAGCTTTCTTT.

The chain couples TRBV6-4 to TRBJ2-2; D might be TRBD1 (5 bases). V lost 5 bases, J lost 2 bases, and 6 bases lay in between. The CDR3 loop spans 13 amino acids. From germline, CDR1 is MRHNA and CDR2 SNTAGT. The chain's CDR3 is CASSQGNTGELFF. Written as DNA, the CDR3 is TGTGCCAGCAGTCAGGGTAACACCGGGGAGCTGTTTTTT.

The rearrangement uses TRBV11-1 and TRBJ2-2; D unclear. Germline CDR1 SGHAT, CDR2 FQDESV (reference sequence). This CDR3 contains 16 residues. Trimming took 5 bases from V and 0 from J, leaving 13 bases between them. The CDR3 protein is CASSLGEAANTGELFF. CDR3 coding DNA: TGTGCCAGCAGCCTGGGTGAGGCCGCGAACACCGGGGAGCTGTTTTTT.

The chain joins TRBV27 to TRBJ1-4; D not certain. This CDR3 spans 14 amino acids. V lost 3 bases, J lost 7 bases, and 12 bases lay in between. The germline gives CDR1 MNHEY, CDR2 SMNVEV (reference sequence). The CDR3 DNA reads as TGTGCCAGCAGTTTTGGGCCGCGCAGTGAAAAACTGTTTTTT. This encodes CASSFGPRSEKLFF.

The chain carries TRBV28 and TRBJ1-1; unclear D gene. The CDR3 extends over 14 amino acids. Germline V gene data show CDR1 as MDHEN and CDR2 as SYDVKM. Between the trimmed V and J ends, which lost 2 bases and 3 bases, there was a span of 10 bases. CDR3 protein: CASSLTRFDTEAFF. Written as DNA, the CDR3 is TGTGCCAGCAGTTTAACTAGGTTTGACACTGAAGCTTTCTTT.

This sequence joins TRBV4-1 and TRBJ1-2, with D possibly being TRBD1 (6 bases). V gave up 0 bases and J gave up 0 bases, with 17 bases separating them. Germline V gene data show CDR1 as MGHRA and CDR2 as YSYEKL. The CDR3 extends over 18 amino acids. The CDR3 region is CASSQEGLLGQTNYGYTF. The CDR3 region has the DNA TGCGCCAGCAGCCAAGAGGGTTTACTTGGACAGACTAACTATGGCTACACCTTC.

The CDR3 here is CASSLQTGTEAFF. In nucleotides, the CDR3 is TGCGCCAGCAGCTTGCAGACGGGGACTGAAGCTTTCTTT. The rearrangement links TRBV5-1 to TRBJ1-1; D is unresolved. From germline, CDR1 is SGHRS and CDR2 YFSETQ. The V gene lost 1 base and the J gene lost 5 bases, with 9 bases spanning the gap. The CDR3 totals 13 residues.